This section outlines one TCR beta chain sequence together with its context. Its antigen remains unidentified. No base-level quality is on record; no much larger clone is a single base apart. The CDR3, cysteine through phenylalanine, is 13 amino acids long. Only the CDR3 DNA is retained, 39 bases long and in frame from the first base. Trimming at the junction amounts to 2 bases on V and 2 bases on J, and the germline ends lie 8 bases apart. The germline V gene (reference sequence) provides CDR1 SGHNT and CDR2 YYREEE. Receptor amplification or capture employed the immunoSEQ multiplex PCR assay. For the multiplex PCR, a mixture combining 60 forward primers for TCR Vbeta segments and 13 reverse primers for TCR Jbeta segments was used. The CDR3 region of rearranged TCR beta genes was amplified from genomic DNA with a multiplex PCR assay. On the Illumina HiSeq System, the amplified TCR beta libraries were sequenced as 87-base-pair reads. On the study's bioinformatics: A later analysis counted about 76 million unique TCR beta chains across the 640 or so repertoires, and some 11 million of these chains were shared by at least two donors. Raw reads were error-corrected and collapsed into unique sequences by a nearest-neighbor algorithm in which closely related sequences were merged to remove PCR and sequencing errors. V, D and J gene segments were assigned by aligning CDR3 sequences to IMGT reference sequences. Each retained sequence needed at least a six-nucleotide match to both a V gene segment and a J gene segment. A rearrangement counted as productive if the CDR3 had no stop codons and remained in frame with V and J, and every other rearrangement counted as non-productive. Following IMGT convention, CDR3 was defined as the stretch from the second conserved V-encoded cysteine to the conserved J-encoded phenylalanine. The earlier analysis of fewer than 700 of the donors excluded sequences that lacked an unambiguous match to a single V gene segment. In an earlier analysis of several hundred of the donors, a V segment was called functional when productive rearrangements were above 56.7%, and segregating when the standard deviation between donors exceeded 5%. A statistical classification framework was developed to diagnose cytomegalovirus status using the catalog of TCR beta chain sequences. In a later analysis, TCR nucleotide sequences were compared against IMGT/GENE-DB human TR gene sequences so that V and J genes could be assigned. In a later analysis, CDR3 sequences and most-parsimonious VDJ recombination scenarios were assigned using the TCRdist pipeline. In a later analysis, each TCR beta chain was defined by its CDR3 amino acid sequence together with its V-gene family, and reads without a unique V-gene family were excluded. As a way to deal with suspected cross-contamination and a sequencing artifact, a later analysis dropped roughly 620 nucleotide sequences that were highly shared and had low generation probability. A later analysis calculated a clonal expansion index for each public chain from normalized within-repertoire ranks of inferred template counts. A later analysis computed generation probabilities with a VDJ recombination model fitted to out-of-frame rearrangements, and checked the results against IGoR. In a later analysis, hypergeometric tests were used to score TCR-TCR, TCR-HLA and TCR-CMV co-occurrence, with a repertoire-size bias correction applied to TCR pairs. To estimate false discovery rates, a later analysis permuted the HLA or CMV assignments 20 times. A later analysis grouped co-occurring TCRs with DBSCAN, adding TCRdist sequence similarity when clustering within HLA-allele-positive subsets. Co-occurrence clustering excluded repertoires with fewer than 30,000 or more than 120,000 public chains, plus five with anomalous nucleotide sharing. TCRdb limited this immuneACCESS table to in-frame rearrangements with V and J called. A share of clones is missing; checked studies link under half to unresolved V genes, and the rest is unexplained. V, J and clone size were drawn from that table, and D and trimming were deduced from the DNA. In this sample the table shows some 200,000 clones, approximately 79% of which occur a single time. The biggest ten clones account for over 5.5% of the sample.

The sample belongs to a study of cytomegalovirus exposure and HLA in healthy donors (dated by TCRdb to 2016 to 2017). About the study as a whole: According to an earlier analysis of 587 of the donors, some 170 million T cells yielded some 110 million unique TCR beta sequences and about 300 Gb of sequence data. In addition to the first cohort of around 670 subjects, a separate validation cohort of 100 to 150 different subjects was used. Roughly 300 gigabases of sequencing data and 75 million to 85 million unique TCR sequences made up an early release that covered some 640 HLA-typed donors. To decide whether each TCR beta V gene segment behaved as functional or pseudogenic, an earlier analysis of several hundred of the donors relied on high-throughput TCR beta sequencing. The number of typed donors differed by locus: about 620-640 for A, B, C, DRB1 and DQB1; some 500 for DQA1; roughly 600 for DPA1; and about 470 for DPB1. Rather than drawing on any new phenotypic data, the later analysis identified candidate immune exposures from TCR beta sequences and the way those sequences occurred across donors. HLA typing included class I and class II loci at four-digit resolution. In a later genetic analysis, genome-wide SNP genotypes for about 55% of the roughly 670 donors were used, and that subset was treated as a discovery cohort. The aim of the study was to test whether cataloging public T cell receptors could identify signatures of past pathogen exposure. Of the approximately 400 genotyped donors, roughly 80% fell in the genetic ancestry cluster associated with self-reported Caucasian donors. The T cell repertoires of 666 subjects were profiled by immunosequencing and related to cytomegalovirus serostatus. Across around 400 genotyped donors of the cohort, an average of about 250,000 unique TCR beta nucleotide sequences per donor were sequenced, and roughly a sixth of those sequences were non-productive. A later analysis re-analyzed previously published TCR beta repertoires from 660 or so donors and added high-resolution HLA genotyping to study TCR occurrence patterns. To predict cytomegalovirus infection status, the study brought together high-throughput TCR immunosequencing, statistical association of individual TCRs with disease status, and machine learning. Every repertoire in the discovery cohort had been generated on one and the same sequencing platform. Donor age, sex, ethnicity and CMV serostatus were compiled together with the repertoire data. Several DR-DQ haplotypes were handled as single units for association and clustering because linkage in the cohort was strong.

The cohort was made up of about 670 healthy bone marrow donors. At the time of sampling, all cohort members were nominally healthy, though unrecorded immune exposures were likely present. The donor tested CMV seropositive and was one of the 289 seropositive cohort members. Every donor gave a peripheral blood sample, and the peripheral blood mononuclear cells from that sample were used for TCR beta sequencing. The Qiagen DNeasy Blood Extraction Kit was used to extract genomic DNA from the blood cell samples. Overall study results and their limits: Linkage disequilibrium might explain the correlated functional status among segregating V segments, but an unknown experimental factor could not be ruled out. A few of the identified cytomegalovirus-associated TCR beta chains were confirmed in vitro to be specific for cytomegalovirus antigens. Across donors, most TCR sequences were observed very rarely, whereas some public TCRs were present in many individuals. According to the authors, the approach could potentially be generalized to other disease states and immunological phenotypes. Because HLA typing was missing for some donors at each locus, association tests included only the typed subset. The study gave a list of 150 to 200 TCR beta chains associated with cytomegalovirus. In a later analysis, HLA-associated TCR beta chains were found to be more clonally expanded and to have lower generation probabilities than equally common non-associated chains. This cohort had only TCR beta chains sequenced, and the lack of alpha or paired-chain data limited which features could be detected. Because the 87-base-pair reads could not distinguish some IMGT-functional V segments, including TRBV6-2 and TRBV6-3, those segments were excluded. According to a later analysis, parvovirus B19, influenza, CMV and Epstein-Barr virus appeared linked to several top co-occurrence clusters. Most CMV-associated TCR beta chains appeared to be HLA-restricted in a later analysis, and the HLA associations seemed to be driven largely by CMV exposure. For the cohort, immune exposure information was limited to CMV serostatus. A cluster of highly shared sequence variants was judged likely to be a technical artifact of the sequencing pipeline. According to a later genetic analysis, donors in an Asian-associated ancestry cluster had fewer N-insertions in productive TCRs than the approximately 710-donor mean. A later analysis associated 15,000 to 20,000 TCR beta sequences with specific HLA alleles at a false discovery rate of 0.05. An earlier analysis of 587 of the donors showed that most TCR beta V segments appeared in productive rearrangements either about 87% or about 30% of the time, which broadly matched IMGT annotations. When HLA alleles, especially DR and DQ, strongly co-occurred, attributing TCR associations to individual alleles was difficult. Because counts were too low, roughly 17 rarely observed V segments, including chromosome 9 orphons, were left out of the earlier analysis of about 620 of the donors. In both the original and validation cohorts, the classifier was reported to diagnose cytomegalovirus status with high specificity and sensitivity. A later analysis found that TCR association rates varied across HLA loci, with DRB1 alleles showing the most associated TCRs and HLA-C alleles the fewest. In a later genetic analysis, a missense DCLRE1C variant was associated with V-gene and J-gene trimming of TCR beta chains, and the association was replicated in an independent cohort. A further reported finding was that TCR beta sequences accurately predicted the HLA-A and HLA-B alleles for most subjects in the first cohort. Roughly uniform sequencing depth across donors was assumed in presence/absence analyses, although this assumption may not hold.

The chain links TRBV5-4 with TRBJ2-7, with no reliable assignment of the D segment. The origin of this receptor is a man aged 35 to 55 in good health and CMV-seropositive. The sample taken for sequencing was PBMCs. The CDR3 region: CASSLHATYEQYF. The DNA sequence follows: TGTGCCAGCAGCTTACACGCAACCTACGAGCAGTACTTC.